Presented here are 31 T cell receptor beta chains from one specimen sequenced in a study of identical twins. TCRdb independently ran MiXCR on the 5' RACE reads; one entry per CDR3 protein. This sample has approximately 500,000 distinct CDR3 sequences; approximately 24% occur once, and the top ten carry 2.9%. This same sample was also part of a study on T cells expressing NK-cell markers.

Input material: CD4+ T cells sorted from blood. The receptors here all came from a young woman in good health.

The chain combines TRBV24-1 with TRBJ2-2; TRBD2 aligns across 7 bases. The CDR3 loop spans 12 amino acids. Germline lookup yields CDR1 KGHDR and CDR2 SFDVKD. This CDR3 is CATGGRTGELFF. The CDR3 bases are TGTGCGACGGGGGGTCGTACCGGGGAGCTGTTTTTT.

This clonotype appeared a few times. CDR3 coding DNA: TGCGCCAGCAGCTTCATAGCGGGTAGCTCCTACAATGAGCAGTTCTTC. It is translated as CASSFIAGSSYNEQFF. The rearrangement uses TRBV5-1 and TRBJ2-1; TRBD2 matches 7 bases. The CDR3 is 16 amino acids. Germline CDR1 SGHRS, CDR2 YFSETQ. J gave up 0 bases and V 2 bases, and 5 bases lay outside the gene matches.

This chain joins TRBV11-2 and TRBJ2-2; TRBD2 agrees at 7 bases. With V trimmed by 6 bases and J by 4 bases, 8 bases remained unmatched. The germline V gene encodes CDR1 SGHAT and CDR2 FQNNGV. This CDR3 spans 15 amino acids. CDR3 DNA sequence: TGTGCCAGCAGTCCATCAGCGGGGCTCACCGGGGAGCTGTTTTTT. Translated, it gives CASSPSAGLTGELFF.

The J gene is TRBJ2-3, the V gene TRBV11-1; 9 positions agree with TRBD2. With 4 bases clipped from V and 2 bases from J, the junction kept 13 bases outside the gene matches. The CDR3 is 18 amino acids. Germline V gene sequence: CDR1 SGHAT, CDR2 FQDESV (reference sequence). In DNA, the CDR3 is TGTGCCAGCAGCTCCCCACTCCGACTAGCGGCGAACACAGATACGCAGTATTTT. It is translated as CASSSPLRLAANTDTQYF. Complete variable domain (other parts from reference TRBV11-1 and TRBJ2-3): EAEVAQSPRYKITEKSQAVAFWCDPISGHATLYWYRQILGQGPELLVQFQDESVVDDSQLPKDRFSAERLKGVDSTLKIQPAELGDSAMYLCASSSPLRLAANTDTQYFGPGTRLTVL.

The chain carries TRBV2 and TRBJ2-1; 7 bases agree with TRBD2. V dropped 6 bases and J dropped 15; count of bases not matched to a gene: 11. The CDR3 is made up of 12 amino acids. Germline lookup yields CDR1 SNHLY and CDR2 FYNNEI. The CDR3 DNA sequence: TGTGCCAGCAGCTGGGGGGGAGACTTTGCGTTCTTC. Encoded protein: CASSWGGDFAFF.

This clonotype occurred a few times. CDR3 loop: CAIRREGESPLHF. The CDR3 DNA is TGTGCCATCAGGCGTGAAGGGGAATCACCCCTCCACTTT. The V gene is TRBV10-3, the J gene TRBJ1-6; tentatively, D is TRBD1 (5 bases). This CDR3 spans 13 amino acids. Germline V gene data show CDR1 as ENHRY and CDR2 as SYGVKD. The ends were cut back, 6 bases at V and 10 bases at J, with 13 bases in the middle.

This clonotype was picked up a small number of times. The chain carries TRBV9 and TRBJ1-5, with 8 bases matching TRBD1. Germline CDR1 and CDR2: SGDLS and YYNGEE. V was pared by 4 bases and J by 6 bases, with 6 bases of the junction left unmatched. CDR3 size: 14 residues. As DNA, the CDR3 is TGTGCCAGCAGCCTACTGGACAGGGCTCAGCCCCAGCATTTT. It is translated as CASSLLDRAQPQHF.

This rearrangement joins TRBV5-1 to TRBJ1-1; D remains unclear. The germline V gene has CDR1 SGHRS and CDR2 YFSETQ. Trimming stripped 4 bases from V and 5 bases from J, with 18 bases between. The CDR3 extends over 15 amino acids. The CDR3 sequence: CASSADFQRRTEAFF. The CDR3 coding sequence is TGCGCCAGCAGCGCCGATTTCCAGCGGCGTACTGAAGCTTTCTTT.

This chain links TRBV10-3 with TRBJ2-5, with TRBD1 as a possible D gene (5 bases). CDR3 length: 11 amino acids. V was shortened by 9 bases and J by 4 bases, with 9 bases between the two germline ends. CDR1 is ENHRY and CDR2 is SYGVKD in the germline V gene. This chain's CDR3 is CAMGQGETQYF. Written as DNA, the CDR3 is TGTGCCATGGGCCAGGGAGAGACCCAGTACTTC.

This rearrangement joins TRBV9 to TRBJ2-3; 8 bases agree with TRBD2. The CDR3 consists of 15 residues. Trimming cost V 4 bases and J 6 bases; bases outside gene matches: 10. Germline V gene lookup returns CDR1 SGDLS and CDR2 YYNGEE. The CDR3 DNA reads TGTGCCAGCAGCCCGGCTAGCGGGCGGTCTGATACGCAGTATTTT. This translates into CASSPASGRSDTQYF.

V is TRBV20-1 and J is TRBJ2-7, with 10 bases lining up with TRBD1. In germline, CDR1 is DFQATT, CDR2 SNEGSKA (reference sequence). With 3 bases clipped from V and 5 bases from J, the junction kept 4 bases outside the gene matches. The CDR3 sequence is 13 residues long. The CDR3 DNA follows: TGCAGTGCTAGGAGGACAGGGGGTAACGAGCAGTACTTC. Its translation: CSARRTGGNEQYF.

The rearrangement links TRBV29-1 to TRBJ2-5; the D is unclear. V was shortened by 4 bases and J by 4 bases, with 10 bases between the two germline ends. Germline assignment: CDR1 SQVTM and CDR2 ANQGSEA. There are 12 residues in the CDR3. In nucleotides, the CDR3 is TGCAGCGTTGTTGGGCTGCGAGAGACCCAGTACTTC. Translation gives CSVVGLRETQYF.

This clonotype was observed a few times. The genes are TRBV15 and TRBJ2-1; TRBD2 matches at 7 bases. The CDR3 totals 15 residues. V dropped 4 bases and J dropped 0; count of bases not matched to a gene: 3. The germline gives CDR1 LNHNV, CDR2 YYDKDF (reference sequence). CDR3 sequence (DNA): TGTGCCACCAGCACCGCTAGCGGCTCCTACAATGAGCAGTTCTTC. The encoded protein is CATSTASGSYNEQFF.

CDR3 sequence (DNA): TGTGCCTGGAGTCCACACCTCCAAGAGACCCAGTACTTC. Translated, it gives CAWSPHLQETQYF. The V gene is TRBV30, the J gene TRBJ2-5; no clear D. The germline V gene encodes CDR1 GTSNPN and CDR2 SVGIG (reference sequence). This CDR3 has 13 amino acids. The germline V and J ends were trimmed by 2 bases and 1 base, with 8 bases remaining between them.

This clonotype has more than one count but fewer than ten. The chain recombines TRBV5-1 with TRBJ1-5; D gene uncertain. The CDR3 totals 15 residues. Trimming cost V 0 bases and J 2 bases, with 9 bases left between them. Germline assignment: CDR1 SGHRS and CDR2 YFSETQ. DNA of the CDR3: TGCGCCAGCAGCTTGGATGGAGCCGGCAATCAGCCCCAGCATTTT. Protein product: CASSLDGAGNQPQHF.

There are many counts of this clonotype. The junction differs from germline at one of its ends, possibly a read error. The chain uses TRBV5-1 and TRBJ2-1; D uncertain. The CDR3 covers 11 residues. In germline, CDR1 is SGHRS, CDR2 YFSETQ. CDR3 protein: CASSLENEQFF. CDR3 bases: TGTGCCAGCAGCTTGGAGAATGAGCAGTTCTTC.

This clonotype turned up a few times. This sequence joins TRBV28 and TRBJ1-1; D might be TRBD1 (5 bases). Germline lookup yields CDR1 MDHEN and CDR2 SYDVKM. The CDR3 totals 14 residues. V was trimmed by 7 bases and J by 0 bases, leaving 12 bases between them. In DNA form, the CDR3 reads TGTGCCAGCACTCGGGCAGGGATGAACACTGAAGCTTTCTTT. It yields the protein CASTRAGMNTEAFF.

The J gene is TRBJ2-1, the V gene TRBV5-1; no clear D gene. The CDR3 is 13 amino acids. From germline, CDR1 is SGHRS and CDR2 YFSETQ. Trimming took off 0 bases at V and 8 bases at J, with 9 bases between the two ends. CDR3 in DNA: TGCGCCAGCAGCTTGGACTATGAGTATGAGCAGTTCTTC. Translating gives CASSLDYEYEQFF.

The rearrangement joins TRBV5-5 to TRBJ1-5; D is ambiguous. The CDR3 covers 17 residues. Germline values: CDR1 SGHKS, CDR2 YYEKEE (reference sequence). Deletions cut 5 bases from V and 2 bases from J, with 20 bases between. Here the CDR3 reads CASSNSPRALGNQPQHF. CDR3 nucleotide sequence: TGTGCCAGCAGTAATTCTCCCCGGGCCCTGGGCAATCAGCCCCAGCATTTT. The full variable domain, its missing parts supplied by reference TRBV5-5 and TRBJ1-5, is DAGVTQSPTHLIKTRGQQVTLRCSPISGHKSVSWYQQVLGQGPQFIFQYYEKEERGRGNFPDRFSARQFPNYSSELNVNALLLGDSALYLCASSNSPRALGNQPQHFGDGTRLSIL.

In nucleotides, the CDR3 is TGCAGTGCTAGAGAGGACAGATACAATGAGCAGTTCTTC. Translating gives CSAREDRYNEQFF. The rearrangement joins TRBV20-1 to TRBJ2-1, with a weak D call TRBD1 (6 bases). V gave up 0 bases and J gave up 4 bases, with 7 bases separating them. The CDR3 extends over 13 amino acids. CDR1 is DFQATT, CDR2 SNEGSKA, per germline (reference sequence).

Only a few counts were recorded for this clonotype. The chain links TRBV29-1 to TRBJ2-6, with D uncertain. The germline CDR1 and CDR2 sequences are SQVTM and ANQGSEA. The V gene lost 7 bases and the J gene lost 2 bases, with 9 bases spanning the gap. This CDR3 comprises 13 residues. The CDR3 sequence: CSASGPGANVLTF. CDR3 in DNA: TGCAGCGCCTCCGGGCCTGGGGCCAACGTCCTGACTTTC.

This clonotype was counted a few times. The genes are TRBV12-3 or TRBV12-4 and TRBJ1-5; TRBD1 matches at 9 bases. Losses at the gene ends were 3 bases for V and 7 bases for J; bases not matched to a gene: 13. The length of the CDR3 is 17 residues. The CDR3 protein is CASSFLQTGGSRQPQHF. The CDR3 coding sequence is TGTGCCAGCAGTTTCCTCCAGACAGGGGGTTCAAGACAGCCCCAGCATTTT.

This clonotype was counted only a few times. The chain uses TRBV29-1 and TRBJ1-4; D unclear. This CDR3 contains 13 residues. Germline-derived CDR1 and CDR2 are SQVTM and ANQGSEA. The V and J ends lost 4 bases and 3 bases respectively, with 9 bases between them. The CDR3 region has the DNA TGCAGCGTTGGGGGTCAGGCTAATGAAAAACTGTTTTTT. This gives the protein CSVGGQANEKLFF. Supplemented by reference TRBV29-1 and TRBJ1-4, the full variable domain reads SAVISQKPSRDICQRGTSLTIQCQVDSQVTMMFWYRQQPGQSLTLIATANQGSEATYESGFVIDKFPISRPNLTFSTLTVSNMSPEDSSIYLCSVGGQANEKLFFGSGTQLSVL.

This clonotype was found many times. This sequence joins TRBV27 and TRBJ2-5; TRBD2 is a possible D gene (6 bases). This CDR3 has 14 residues. The germline V and J ends were trimmed by 2 bases and 6 bases, with 13 bases remaining between them. Looked up from germline, CDR1 is MNHEY and CDR2 is SMNVEV (reference sequence). As DNA, the CDR3 is TGTGCCAGCAGTTTAACCGGGAGTGGGAAGACCCAGTACTTC. Amino acids: CASSLTGSGKTQYF.

This chain's CDR3 is CASSAVGWGTDTQYF. The CDR3 nucleotides are TGTGCCAGCAGCGCCGTGGGCTGGGGGACAGATACGCAGTATTTT. This chain joins TRBV9 and TRBJ2-3, with D possibly being TRBD1 or TRBD2 (5 bases each). V was pared by 3 bases and J by 3 bases, with 14 bases between. CDR1 SGDLS and CDR2 YYNGEE come from the germline V gene. The CDR3 loop spans 15 amino acids.

The sample holds one count of this clonotype. V gene TRBV20-1 combines with J gene TRBJ1-3; the D is unclear. Germline CDR1 and CDR2: DFQATT and SNEGSKA (reference sequence). The CDR3 is made up of 11 amino acids. The germline V and J ends were trimmed by 4 bases and 8 bases, with 9 bases remaining between them. CDR3 nucleotide sequence: TGCAGTGCTACTAGAGGAGACACCATATATTTT. Its translation is CSATRGDTIYF.

In the case of this clonotype: One end of the junction does not line up with germline, which may come from a read error. The chain has TRBV3-1 and TRBJ1-2, with a weak D call TRBD1 (5 bases). Germline CDR1 reads LGHDT; CDR2 reads YNNKEL (reference sequence). The length of the CDR3 is 15 residues. The CDR3 spells CASTQSGTPAYGYTF. The CDR3 region has the DNA TGTGCCAGCACCCAATCGGGGACCCCGGCCTACGGCTACACCTTC. Based on the CDR3 plus reference TRBV3-1 and TRBJ1-2, the full variable domain is DTAVSQTPKYLVTQMGNDKSIKCEQNLGHDTMYWYKQDSKKFLKIMFSYNNKELIINETVPNRFSPKSPDKAHLNLHINSLELGDSAVYFCASTQSGTPAYGYTFGSGTRLTVV.

The chain joins TRBV5-1 to TRBJ2-1, with 9 nucleotides matching TRBD1. Germline trimming cut 3 bases from V and 2 bases from J; bases unmatched to any gene: 6. CDR1 and CDR2 from the germline V gene are SGHRS and YFSETQ. The CDR3 contains 16 residues. CDR3 sequence reads: CASSSTGGNPYNEQFF. In DNA form, the CDR3 reads TGCGCCAGCAGCTCCACAGGGGGCAACCCCTACAATGAGCAGTTCTTC.

The chain carries TRBV11-1 and TRBJ2-7, with TRBD2 matching 8 bases. V lost 1 base, J lost 3 bases, and 14 bases stayed unmatched. This CDR3 spans 18 amino acids. Germline V gene data show CDR1 as SGHAT and CDR2 as FQDESV (reference sequence). The CDR3: CASSLEKTSGSTFYEQYF. The CDR3 nucleotides are TGTGCCAGCAGCTTAGAAAAGACCAGCGGGAGCACATTCTACGAGCAGTACTTC.

A few counts support this clonotype. The chain uses TRBV20-1 and TRBJ1-1; a weak D match, TRBD1 (6 bases). CDR1 is DFQATT, CDR2 SNEGSKA, per germline (reference sequence). The CDR3 runs 14 residues. Here the CDR3 DNA reads TGCAGCCCCTCCGCTCACAGGGTGAACACTGAAGCTTTCTTT. Its protein product is CSPSAHRVNTEAFF.

This clonotype was seen a handful of times. The chain links TRBV7-9 to TRBJ1-2, with TRBD1 identical over 10 bases. V trimming: 4 bases; J trimming: 7 bases; junction bases outside the gene matches: 0. The CDR3 is 12 amino acids. CDR1 and CDR2 (germline): SEHNR, FQNEAQ (reference sequence). CDR3 in DNA: TGTGCCAGCAGCTGGACAGGGGGTGGCTACACCTTC. This gives the protein CASSWTGGGYTF.